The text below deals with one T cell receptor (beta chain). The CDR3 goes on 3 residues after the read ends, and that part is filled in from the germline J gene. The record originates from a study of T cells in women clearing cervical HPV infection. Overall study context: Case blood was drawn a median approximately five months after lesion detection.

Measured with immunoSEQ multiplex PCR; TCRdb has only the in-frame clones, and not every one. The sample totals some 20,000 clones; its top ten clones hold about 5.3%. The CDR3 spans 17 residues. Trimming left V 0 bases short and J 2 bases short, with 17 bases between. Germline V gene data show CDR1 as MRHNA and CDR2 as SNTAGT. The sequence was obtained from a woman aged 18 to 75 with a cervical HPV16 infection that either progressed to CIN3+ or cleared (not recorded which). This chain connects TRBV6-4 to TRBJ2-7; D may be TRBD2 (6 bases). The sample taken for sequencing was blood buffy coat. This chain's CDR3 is CASSDSFLASGPYEQYF. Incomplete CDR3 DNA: TGTGCCAGCAGTGACTCCTTCCTAGCGAGCGGACCCTACGAG.